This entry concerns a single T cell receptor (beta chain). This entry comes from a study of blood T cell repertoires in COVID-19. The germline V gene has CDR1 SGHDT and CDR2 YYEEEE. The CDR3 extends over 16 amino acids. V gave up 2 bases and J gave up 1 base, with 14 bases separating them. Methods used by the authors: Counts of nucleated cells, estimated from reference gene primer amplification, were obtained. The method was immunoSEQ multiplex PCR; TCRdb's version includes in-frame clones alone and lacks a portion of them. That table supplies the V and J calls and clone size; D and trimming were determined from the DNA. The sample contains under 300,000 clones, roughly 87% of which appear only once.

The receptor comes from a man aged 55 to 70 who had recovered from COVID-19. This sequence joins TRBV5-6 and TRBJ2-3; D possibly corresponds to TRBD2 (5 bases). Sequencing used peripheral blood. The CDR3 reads CASSLGGPPRTDTQYF. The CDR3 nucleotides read TGTGCCAGCAGCTTAGGAGGCCCACCGCGCACAGATACGCAGTATTTT.